These 8 T cell receptor beta chains came from one sample sequenced in a study of shared clonotypes between healthy human individuals. Method: immunoSEQ multiplex PCR; TCRdb's copy keeps in-frame clones and lacks some. The sample has 2 million to 2.5 million clones; approximately 94% are singletons. The sequencing sample was made of naive CD4+ T cells sorted from blood. As for subset: CD45RA+ positively selected. Receptor source: a man aged 18 to 30 in good health.

The chain links TRBV6-5 to TRBJ2-1; 8 bases are a match to TRBD2. The J segment lost 4 bases and the V segment lost 8 bases, leaving 7 bases of the junction unmatched. Germline V gene sequence: CDR1 MNHEY, CDR2 SVGAGI. This CDR3 region has 14 residues. DNA for the CDR3: TGTGCCAGCCCCCAGCGGGAGTTTTACAATGAGCAGTTCTTC. Amino acid sequence: CASPQREFYNEQFF.

In its sample, this clone was seen once. The rearrangement uses TRBV5-8 and TRBJ1-2, with 8 bases that match TRBD1. The V segment lost 4 bases and the J segment 10 bases; nucleotides outside the gene matches: 6. The CDR3 loop spans 12 amino acids. Germline CDR1 reads SGHTS; CDR2 reads YDEGEE. CDR3 sequence (DNA): TGTGCCAGCAGCAGGGACAGGAGGCACTACACCTTC. It specifies CASSRDRRHYTF.

V is TRBV5-1 and J is TRBJ1-4; 9 bases match TRBD1. From germline, CDR1 is SGHRS and CDR2 YFSETQ. V lost 3 bases and J lost 2; bases outside the gene matches: 5. The CDR3 has 16 amino acids. CDR3 loop: CASSWGQGSTNEKLFF. As DNA, the CDR3 is TGCGCCAGCAGCTGGGGACAGGGATCGACTAATGAAAAACTGTTTTTT.

The genes are TRBV15 and TRBJ2-7; the D is unclear. This CDR3 has 14 residues. V shed 1 base and J shed 4 bases, with 11 bases lying between them. Germline values: CDR1 LNHNV, CDR2 YYDKDF (reference sequence). In DNA, the CDR3 is TGTGCCACCAGCAGAGGTACAACCTCTTACGAGCAGTACTTC. Translation gives CATSRGTTSYEQYF.

With regard to this clone: Distinct nucleotide sequences in the sample also encode this CDR3. The chain has TRBV18 and TRBJ2-2; D is ambiguous. The CDR3 covers 16 residues. Deletions cut 0 bases from V and 0 bases from J, with 8 bases between. Germline-derived CDR1 and CDR2 are KGHSH and LQKENI. Here the CDR3 DNA reads TGTGCCAGCTCACCACCTGGGCAGACGAACACCGGGGAGCTGTTTTTT. This translates into CASSPPGQTNTGELFF.

On this clone: This specimen includes other DNA sequences encoding the same CDR3. The chain joins TRBV30 to TRBJ1-1; TRBD1 might be the D (5 bases). The CDR3 has 12 residues. CDR1 and CDR2 (germline): GTSNPN, SVGIG (reference sequence). V shed 4 bases and J shed 5 bases, with 11 bases lying between them. The CDR3 loop reads CAWTRGGTEAFF. The CDR3 region has the DNA TGTGCCTGGACCCGGGGGGGAACTGAAGCTTTCTTT.

V usage is TRBV6-1 and J usage is TRBJ2-3; unclear D gene. CDR3 length: 12 amino acids. Germline values: CDR1 MNHNS, CDR2 SASEGT. V gave up 6 bases and J gave up 7 bases, with 11 bases separating them. The CDR3 sequence is CASRESPNTQYF. CDR3 DNA: TGTGCCAGCAGGGAATCCCCCAATACGCAGTATTTT.

The chain recombines TRBV29-1 with TRBJ2-3; TRBD2 matches at 8 bases. There are 18 residues in the CDR3. V was pared by 6 bases and J by 2 bases, with 19 bases of the junction left unmatched. Germline loops: CDR1 SQVTM, CDR2 ANQGSEA. CDR3 sequence (DNA): TGCAGCGTAGCGGGACTAGAAATCGAGATACCTATCACAGATACGCAGTATTTT. This translates into CSVAGLEIEIPITDTQYF.